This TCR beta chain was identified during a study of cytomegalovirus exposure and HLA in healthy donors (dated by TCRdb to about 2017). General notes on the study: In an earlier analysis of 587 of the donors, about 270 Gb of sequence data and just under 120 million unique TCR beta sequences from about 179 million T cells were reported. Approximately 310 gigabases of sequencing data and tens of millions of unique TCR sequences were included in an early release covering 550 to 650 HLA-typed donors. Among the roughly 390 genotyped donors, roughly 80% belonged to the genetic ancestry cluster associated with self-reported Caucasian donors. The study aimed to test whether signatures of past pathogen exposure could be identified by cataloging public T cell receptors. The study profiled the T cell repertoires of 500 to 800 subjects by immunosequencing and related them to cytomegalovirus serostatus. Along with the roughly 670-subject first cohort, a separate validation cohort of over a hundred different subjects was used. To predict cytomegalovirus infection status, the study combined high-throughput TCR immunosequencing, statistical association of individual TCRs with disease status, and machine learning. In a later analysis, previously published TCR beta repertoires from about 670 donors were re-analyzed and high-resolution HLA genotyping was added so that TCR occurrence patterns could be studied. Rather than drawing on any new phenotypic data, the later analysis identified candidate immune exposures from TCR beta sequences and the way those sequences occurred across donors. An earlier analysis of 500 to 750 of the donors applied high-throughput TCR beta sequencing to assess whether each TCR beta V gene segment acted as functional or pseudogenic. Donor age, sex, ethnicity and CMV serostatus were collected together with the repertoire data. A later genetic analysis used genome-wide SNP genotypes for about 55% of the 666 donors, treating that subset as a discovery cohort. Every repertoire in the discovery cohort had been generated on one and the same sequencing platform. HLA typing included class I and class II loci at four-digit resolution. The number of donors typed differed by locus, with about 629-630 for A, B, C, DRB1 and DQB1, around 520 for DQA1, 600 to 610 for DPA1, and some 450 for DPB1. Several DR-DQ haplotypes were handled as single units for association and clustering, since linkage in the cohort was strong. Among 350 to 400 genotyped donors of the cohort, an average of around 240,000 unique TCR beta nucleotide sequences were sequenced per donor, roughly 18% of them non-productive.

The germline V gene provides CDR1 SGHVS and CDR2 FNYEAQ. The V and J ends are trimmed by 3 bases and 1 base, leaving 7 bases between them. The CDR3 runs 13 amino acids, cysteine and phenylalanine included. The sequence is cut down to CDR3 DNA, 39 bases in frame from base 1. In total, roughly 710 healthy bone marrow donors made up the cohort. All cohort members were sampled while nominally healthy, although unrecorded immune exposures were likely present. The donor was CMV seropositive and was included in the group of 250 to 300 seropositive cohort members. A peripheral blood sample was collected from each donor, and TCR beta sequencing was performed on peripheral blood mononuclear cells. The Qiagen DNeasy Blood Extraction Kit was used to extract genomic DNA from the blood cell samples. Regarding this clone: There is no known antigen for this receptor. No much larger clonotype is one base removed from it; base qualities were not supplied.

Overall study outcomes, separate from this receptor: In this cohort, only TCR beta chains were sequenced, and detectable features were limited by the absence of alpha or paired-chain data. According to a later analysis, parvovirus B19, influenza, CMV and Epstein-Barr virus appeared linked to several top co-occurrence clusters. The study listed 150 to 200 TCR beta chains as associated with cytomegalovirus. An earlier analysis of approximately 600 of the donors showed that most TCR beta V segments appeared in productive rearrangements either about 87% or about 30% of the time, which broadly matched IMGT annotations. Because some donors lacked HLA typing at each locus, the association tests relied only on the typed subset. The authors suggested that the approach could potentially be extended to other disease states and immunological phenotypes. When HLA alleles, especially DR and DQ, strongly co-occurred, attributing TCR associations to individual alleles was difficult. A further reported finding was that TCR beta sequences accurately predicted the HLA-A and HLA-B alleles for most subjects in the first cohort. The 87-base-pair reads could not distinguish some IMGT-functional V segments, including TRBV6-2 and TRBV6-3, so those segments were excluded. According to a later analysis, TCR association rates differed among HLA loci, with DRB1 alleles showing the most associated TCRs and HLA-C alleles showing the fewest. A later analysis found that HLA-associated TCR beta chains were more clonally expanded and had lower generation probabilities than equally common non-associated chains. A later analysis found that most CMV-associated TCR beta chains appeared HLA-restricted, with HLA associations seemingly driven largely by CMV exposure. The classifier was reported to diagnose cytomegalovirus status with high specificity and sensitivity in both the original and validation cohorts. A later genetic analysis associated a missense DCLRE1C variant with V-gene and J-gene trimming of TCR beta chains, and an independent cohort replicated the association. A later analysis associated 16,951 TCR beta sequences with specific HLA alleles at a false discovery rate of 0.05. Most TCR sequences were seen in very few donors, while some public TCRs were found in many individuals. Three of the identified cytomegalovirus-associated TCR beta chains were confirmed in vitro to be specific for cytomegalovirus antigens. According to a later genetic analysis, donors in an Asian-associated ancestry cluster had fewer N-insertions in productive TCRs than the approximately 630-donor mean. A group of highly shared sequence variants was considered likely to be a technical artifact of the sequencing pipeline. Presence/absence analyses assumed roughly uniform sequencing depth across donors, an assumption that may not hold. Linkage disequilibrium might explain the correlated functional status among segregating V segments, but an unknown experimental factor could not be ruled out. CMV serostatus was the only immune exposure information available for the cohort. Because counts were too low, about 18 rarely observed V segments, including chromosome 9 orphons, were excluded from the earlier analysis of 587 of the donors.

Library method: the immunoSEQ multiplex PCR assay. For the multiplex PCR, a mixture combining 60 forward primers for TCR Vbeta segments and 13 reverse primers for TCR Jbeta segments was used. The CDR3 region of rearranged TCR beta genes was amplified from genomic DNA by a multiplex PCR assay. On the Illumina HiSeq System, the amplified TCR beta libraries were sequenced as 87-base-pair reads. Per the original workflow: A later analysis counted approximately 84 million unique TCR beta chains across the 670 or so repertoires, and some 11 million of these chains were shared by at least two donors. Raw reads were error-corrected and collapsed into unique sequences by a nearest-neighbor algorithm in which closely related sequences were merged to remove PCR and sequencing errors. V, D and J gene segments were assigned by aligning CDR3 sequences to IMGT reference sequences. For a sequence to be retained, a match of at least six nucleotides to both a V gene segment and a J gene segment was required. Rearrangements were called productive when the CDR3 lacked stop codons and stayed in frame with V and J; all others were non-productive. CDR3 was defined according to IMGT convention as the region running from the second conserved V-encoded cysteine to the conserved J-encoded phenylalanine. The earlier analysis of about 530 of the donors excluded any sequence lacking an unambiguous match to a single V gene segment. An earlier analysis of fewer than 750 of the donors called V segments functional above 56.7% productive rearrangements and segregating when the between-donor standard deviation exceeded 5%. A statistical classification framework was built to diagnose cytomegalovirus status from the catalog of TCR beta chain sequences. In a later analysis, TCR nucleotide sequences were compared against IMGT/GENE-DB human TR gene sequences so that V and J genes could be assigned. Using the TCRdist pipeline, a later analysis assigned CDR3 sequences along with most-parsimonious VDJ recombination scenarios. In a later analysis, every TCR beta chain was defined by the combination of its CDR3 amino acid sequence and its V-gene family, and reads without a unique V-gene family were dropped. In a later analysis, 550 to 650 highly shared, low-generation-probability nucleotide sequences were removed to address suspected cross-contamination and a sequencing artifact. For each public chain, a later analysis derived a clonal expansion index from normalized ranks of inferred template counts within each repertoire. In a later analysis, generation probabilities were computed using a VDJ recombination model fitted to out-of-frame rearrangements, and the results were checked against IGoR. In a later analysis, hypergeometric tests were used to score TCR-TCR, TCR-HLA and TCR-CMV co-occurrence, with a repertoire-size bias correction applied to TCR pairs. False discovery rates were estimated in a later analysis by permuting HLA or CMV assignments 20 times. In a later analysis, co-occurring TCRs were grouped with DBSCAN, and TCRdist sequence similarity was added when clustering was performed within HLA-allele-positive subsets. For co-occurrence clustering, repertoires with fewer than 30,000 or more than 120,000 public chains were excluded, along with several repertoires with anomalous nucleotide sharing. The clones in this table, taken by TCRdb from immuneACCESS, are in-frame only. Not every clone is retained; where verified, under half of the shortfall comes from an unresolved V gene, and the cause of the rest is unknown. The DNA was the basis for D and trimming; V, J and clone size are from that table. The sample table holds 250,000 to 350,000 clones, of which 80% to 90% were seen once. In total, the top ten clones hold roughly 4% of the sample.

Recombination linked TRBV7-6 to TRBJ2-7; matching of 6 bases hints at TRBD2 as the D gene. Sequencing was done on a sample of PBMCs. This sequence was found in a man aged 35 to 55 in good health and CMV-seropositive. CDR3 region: CASSFSGSYEQYF. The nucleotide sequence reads TGTGCCAGCAGCTTCAGCGGGTCCTACGAGCAGTACTTC. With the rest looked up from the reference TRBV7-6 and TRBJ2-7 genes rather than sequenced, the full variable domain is GAGVSQSPRYKVTKRGQDVALRCDPISGHVSLYWYRQALGQGPEFLTYFNYEAQQDKSGLPNDRFSAERPEGSISTLTIQRTEQRDSAMYRCASSFSGSYEQYFGPGTRLTVT.